The source of this TCR beta chain is a study of blood T cell repertoires in COVID-19. Study-wide background: Sites in the United States, Italy and Spain provided acute and convalescent COVID-19 samples. Sample material is recorded as cDNA or gDNA derived from T cells, B-cell-depleted T cells, or PBMCs.

Original methodology: Amplification of reference gene primers provided the estimated nucleated cell counts. This table comes from immunoSEQ multiplex PCR, and its TCRdb copy is limited to in-frame clones, with some not included. V, J and clone size are taken as reported in that table, and D and trimming were inferred from the DNA itself. The profile shows some 320,000 clones, approximately 87% of them singletons. V lost 0 bases and J 6 bases, leaving 10 bases between the germline ends. Germline CDR1 reads SGDLS; CDR2 reads YYNGEE. The CDR3 spans 14 residues. This TCR was sampled from a woman in her 50s who had recovered from COVID-19. The sequenced sample consisted of peripheral blood. V is TRBV9 and J is TRBJ1-5; TRBD1 is a possible D gene (5 bases). CDR3 sequence (DNA): TGTGCCAGCAGCGTAGGATGGGGCGGTCAGCCCCAGCATTTT. Its translation is CASSVGWGGQPQHF.